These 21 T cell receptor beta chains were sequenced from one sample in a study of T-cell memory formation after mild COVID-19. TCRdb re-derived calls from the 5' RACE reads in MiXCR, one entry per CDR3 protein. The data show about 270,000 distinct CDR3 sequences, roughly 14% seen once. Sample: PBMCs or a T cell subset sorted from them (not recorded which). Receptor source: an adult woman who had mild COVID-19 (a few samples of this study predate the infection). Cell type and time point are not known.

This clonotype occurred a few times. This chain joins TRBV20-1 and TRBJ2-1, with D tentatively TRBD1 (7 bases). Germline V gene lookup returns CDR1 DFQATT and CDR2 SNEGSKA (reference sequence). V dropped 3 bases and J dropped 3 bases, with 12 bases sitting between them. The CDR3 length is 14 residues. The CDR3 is CSAREGADYNEQFF. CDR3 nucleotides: TGCAGTGCTAGGGAGGGGGCGGACTACAATGAGCAGTTCTTC.

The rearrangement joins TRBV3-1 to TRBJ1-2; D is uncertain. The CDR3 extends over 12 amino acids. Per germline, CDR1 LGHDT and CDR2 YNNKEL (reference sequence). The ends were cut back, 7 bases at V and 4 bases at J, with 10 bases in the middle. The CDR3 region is CASNNGPYGYTF. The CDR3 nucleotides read TGTGCCAGCAACAACGGGCCCTATGGCTACACCTTC.

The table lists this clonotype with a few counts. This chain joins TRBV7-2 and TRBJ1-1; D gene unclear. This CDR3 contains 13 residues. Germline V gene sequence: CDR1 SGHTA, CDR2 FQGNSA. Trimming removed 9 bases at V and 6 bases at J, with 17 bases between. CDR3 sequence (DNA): TGTGCCAGACGGACCCTCTTGGACGCTGAAGCTTTCTTT. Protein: CARRTLLDAEAFF.

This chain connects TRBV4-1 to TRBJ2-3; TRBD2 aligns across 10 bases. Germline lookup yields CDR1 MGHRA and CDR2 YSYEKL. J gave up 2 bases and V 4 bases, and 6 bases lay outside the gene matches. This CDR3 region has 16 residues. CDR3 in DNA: TGCGCCAGCAGCCGATGGACTAGCGGTTTCACAGATACGCAGTATTTT. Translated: CASSRWTSGFTDTQYF.

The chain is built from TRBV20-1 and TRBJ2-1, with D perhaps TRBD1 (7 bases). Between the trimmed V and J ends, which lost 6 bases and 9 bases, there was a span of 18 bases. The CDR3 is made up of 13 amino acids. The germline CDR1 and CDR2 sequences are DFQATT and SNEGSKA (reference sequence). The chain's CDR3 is CSAYQGGWSEQFF. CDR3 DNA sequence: TGCAGTGCCTATCAGGGGGGATGGAGTGAGCAGTTCTTC.

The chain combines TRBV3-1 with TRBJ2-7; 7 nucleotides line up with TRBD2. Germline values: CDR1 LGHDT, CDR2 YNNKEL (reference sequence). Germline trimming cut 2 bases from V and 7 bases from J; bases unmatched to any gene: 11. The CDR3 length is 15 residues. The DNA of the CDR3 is TGTGCCAGCAGCCAACGCGGGACTACCGGCGGTGAGCAGTACTTC. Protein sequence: CASSQRGTTGGEQYF.

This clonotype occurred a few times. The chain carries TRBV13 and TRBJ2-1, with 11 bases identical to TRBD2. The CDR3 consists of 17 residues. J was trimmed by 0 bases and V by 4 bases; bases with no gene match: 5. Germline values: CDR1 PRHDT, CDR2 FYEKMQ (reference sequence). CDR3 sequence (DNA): TGTGCCAGCAGCTCAACTAGCGGGGGCTACTCCTACAATGAGCAGTTCTTC. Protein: CASSSTSGGYSYNEQFF.

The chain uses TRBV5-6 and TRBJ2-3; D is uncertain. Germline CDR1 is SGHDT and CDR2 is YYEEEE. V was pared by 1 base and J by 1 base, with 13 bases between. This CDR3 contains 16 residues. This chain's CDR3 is CASSLWARQGTDTQYF. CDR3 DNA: TGTGCCAGCAGCTTGTGGGCTAGGCAAGGCACAGATACGCAGTATTTT.

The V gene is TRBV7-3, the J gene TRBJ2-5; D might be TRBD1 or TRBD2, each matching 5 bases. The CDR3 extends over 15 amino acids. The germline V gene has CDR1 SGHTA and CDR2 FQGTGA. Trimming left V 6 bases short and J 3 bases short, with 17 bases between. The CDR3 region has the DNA TGTGCCAGCAGGGCACCGGGACCAGTCAAAGAGACCCAGTACTTC. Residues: CASRAPGPVKETQYF. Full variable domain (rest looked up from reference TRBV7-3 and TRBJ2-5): GAGVSQTPSNKVTEKGKYVELRCDPISGHTALYWYRQSLGQGPEFLIYFQGTGAADDSGLPNDRFFAVRPEGSVSTLKIQRTERGDSAVYLCASRAPGPVKETQYFGPGTRLLVL.

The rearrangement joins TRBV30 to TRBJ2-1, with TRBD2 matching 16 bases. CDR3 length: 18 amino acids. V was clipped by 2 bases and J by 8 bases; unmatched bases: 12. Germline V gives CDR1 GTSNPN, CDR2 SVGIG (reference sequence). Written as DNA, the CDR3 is TGTGCCTGGAGTCCCCCCGGGACTAGCGGGAGGGCCTGGGATGAGCAGTTCTTC. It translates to CAWSPPGTSGRAWDEQFF.

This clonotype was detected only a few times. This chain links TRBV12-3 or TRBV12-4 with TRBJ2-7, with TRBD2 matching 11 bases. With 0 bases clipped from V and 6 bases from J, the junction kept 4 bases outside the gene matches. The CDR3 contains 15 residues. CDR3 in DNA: TGTGCCAGCAGTTTAGCGTTGACTAGCGGGGCCGAGCAGTACTTC. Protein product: CASSLALTSGAEQYF.

The DNA of the CDR3 is TGTGCCAGCAGCCTCAAGGGACTAGCAAGACCCAATGAGCAGTTCTTC. Translation gives CASSLKGLARPNEQFF. This chain links TRBV7-3 with TRBJ2-1, with 9 bases matching TRBD2. There are 16 residues in the CDR3. The germline gives CDR1 SGHTA, CDR2 FQGTGA. With 5 bases clipped from V and 6 bases from J, the junction kept 11 bases outside the gene matches.

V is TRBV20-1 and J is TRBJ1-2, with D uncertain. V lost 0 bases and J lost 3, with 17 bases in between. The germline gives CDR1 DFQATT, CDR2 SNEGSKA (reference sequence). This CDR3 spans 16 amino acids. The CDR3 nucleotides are TGCAGTGCTAGAGATCGCCCATGGCAGGAGGACTATGGCTACACCTTC. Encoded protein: CSARDRPWQEDYGYTF.

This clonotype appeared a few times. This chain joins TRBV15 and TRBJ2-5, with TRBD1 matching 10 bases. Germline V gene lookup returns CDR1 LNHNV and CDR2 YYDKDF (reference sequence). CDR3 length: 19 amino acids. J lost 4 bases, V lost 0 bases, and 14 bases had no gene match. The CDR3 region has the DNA TGTGCCACCAGCAGAGATCGTTGGGACAGGGGCGCTTCGCGAGAGACCCAGTACTTC. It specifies CATSRDRWDRGASRETQYF.

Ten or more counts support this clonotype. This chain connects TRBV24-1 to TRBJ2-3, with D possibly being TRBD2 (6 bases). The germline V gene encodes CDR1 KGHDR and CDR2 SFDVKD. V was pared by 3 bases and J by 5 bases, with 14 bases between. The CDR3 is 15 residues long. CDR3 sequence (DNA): TGTGCCACCAGTGATAGGGGAGAGACTAGAGATACGCAGTATTTT. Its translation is CATSDRGETRDTQYF.

CDR3 residues: CASSFGTAGGNTIYF. The CDR3 DNA sequence: TGCGCCAGCAGCTTTGGGACCGCTGGTGGAAACACCATATATTTT. The chain joins TRBV5-1 to TRBJ1-3; weak D call: TRBD1 (5 bases). The V gene lost 2 bases and the J gene lost 3 bases, with 12 bases spanning the gap. Per the germline V gene, CDR1 is SGHRS and CDR2 is YFSETQ. The CDR3 loop spans 15 amino acids.

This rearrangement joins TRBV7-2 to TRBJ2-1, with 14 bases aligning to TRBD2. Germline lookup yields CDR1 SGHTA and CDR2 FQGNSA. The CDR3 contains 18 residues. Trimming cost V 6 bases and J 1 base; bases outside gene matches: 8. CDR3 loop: CASRSAGTSGSSYNEQFF. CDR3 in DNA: TGTGCCAGCAGATCCGCCGGGACTAGCGGGAGTTCCTACAATGAGCAGTTCTTC.

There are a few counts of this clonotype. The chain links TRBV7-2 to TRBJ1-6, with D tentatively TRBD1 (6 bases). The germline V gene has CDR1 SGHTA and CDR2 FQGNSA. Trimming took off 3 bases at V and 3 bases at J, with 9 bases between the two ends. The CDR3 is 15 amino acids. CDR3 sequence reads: CASSLDRVYNSPLHF. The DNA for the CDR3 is TGTGCCAGCAGCTTGGACAGAGTCTATAATTCACCCCTCCACTTT.

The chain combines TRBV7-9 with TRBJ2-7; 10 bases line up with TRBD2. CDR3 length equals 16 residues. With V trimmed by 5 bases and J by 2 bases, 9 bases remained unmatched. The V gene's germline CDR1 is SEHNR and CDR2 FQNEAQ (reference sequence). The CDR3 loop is CASSEQGLAATYEQYF. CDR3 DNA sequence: TGTGCCAGCAGCGAGCAAGGACTAGCGGCTACCTACGAGCAGTACTTC.

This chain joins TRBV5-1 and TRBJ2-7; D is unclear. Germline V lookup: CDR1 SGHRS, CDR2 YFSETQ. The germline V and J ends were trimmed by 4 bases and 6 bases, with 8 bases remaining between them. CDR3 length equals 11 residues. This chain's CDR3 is CASSLYAEQYF. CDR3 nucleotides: TGCGCCAGCAGCCTTTATGCCGAGCAGTACTTC.

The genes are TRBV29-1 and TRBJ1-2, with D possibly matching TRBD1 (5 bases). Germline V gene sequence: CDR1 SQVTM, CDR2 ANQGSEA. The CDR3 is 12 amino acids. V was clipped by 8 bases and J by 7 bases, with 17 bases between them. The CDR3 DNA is TGCAGCTCCCCTGACGGGGGTGTTGGCTACACCTTC. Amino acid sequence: CSSPDGGVGYTF.